This T cell receptor (beta chain) was retrieved from a study of blood T cell repertoires in COVID-19. In the study overall: Samples representing acute and convalescent COVID-19 were sourced from the United States, Italy and Spain. PBMCs, B-cell-depleted T cells, or T cells were the source of the cDNA or gDNA that made up the material.

Authors' analysis steps: Cell counts per sample came from amplifying reference gene primers. The repertoire was sequenced with immunoSEQ multiplex PCR; TCRdb's copy has only in-frame clones and lacks some. V and J calls and clone size follow that table, whereas D and trimming were derived from the DNA. The sample yields roughly 130,000 clones, approximately 84% seen once. CDR1 and CDR2 from the germline V gene are SGHTS and YDEGEE. The ends were cut back, 2 bases at V and 0 bases at J, with 9 bases in the middle. This CDR3 contains 15 residues. This clonotype originated in a woman aged 30 to 39 who had recovered from COVID-19. The sample consisted of peripheral blood. The chain links TRBV5-8 to TRBJ2-1; tentative D call: TRBD2 (5 bases). The CDR3: CASSFTGSSYNEQFF. The CDR3 DNA is TGTGCCAGCAGCTTCACGGGGAGCTCCTACAATGAGCAGTTCTTC.